These 15 T cell receptor beta chains originate from one sample sequenced in a study of persistence of HIV-infected CD4 T cells. For these TCRs, the target antigens are not known. Anti-CD3/anti-CD28 beads served as a nonspecific positive control stimulus. CD4+ T cells upregulating both CD40 ligand and CD69 were sorted as responding cells. Sequencing used immunoSEQ version 4 in survey mode. Generated by immunoSEQ multiplex PCR, the TCRdb table keeps only in-frame clones and is missing some. This sample has 43,000 or so clones, with roughly 90% found just once. Material: CD4+ T cells sorted from PBMCs after roughly 18-hour stimulation, obtained from a patient who received antiretroviral therapy. Receptor source: an adult man with HIV who was CMV-seropositive.

The V and J genes are TRBV2 and TRBJ2-1; D unclear. With 3 bases removed from V and 7 bases from J, the gap between germline ends came to 19 bases. CDR3 size: 16 residues. Germline CDR1 SNHLY, CDR2 FYNNEI. This CDR3 reads CASSDRWLDSSNEQFF. The CDR3 region has the DNA TGTGCCAGCAGTGATCGATGGCTAGATTCATCGAATGAGCAGTTCTTC.

The rearrangement uses TRBV3-1 (or the pseudogene TRBV3-2) and TRBJ2-7; weak D call: TRBD1 (5 bases). Trimming took 1 base from V and 0 from J, leaving 7 bases between them. This CDR3 region has 14 residues. CDR1 and CDR2 from the germline V gene are LGHDT and YNNKEL (reference sequence). The CDR3 loop is CASSQGGVSYEQYF. CDR3 sequence (DNA): TGTGCCAGCAGCCAAGGGGGCGTCTCCTACGAGCAGTACTTC.

The chain links TRBV28 to TRBJ2-1; no clear D. This CDR3 has 11 residues. Per the germline V gene, CDR1 is MDHEN and CDR2 is SYDVKM. V lost 3 bases, J lost 9 bases, and 6 bases lay in between. The CDR3 region is CASSLKLEQFF. The CDR3 DNA is TGTGCCAGCAGTTTGAAGCTTGAGCAGTTCTTC.

This sequence joins TRBV19 and TRBJ1-1, with no clear D. The V gene lost 7 bases and the J gene lost 0 bases, with 9 bases spanning the gap. From germline, CDR1 is LNHDA and CDR2 SQIVND (reference sequence). CDR3 length: 13 residues. This CDR3 is CASKKGMNTEAFF. CDR3 sequence (DNA): TGTGCCAGTAAAAAGGGCATGAACACTGAAGCTTTCTTT.

This CDR3 reads CASSQVGGSGNTIYF. In nucleotides, the CDR3 is TGTGCCAGCAGCCAAGTAGGCGGCTCCGGAAACACCATATATTTT. V usage is TRBV3-1 (or the pseudogene TRBV3-2) and J usage is TRBJ1-3; no firm D call. The germline V and J ends were trimmed by 1 base and 4 bases, with 11 bases remaining between them. CDR1 is LGHDT and CDR2 is YNNKEL in the germline V gene (reference sequence). The CDR3 is made up of 15 amino acids.

The chain has TRBV6-8 and TRBJ1-6; TRBD1 might be the D (5 bases). V was cut by 8 bases and J by 8 bases, with 13 bases left in between. Germline V CDR1 and CDR2: MNHGY, SAAAGT. The CDR3 is 13 residues long. In nucleotides, the CDR3 is TGTGCCAGCTCAACGGGGGTGGATTCACCCCTCCACTTT. Translation: CASSTGVDSPLHF.

The chain is built from TRBV30 and TRBJ1-4; 9 bases map to TRBD1. Germline loops: CDR1 GTSNPN, CDR2 SVGIG (reference sequence). J was trimmed by 10 bases and V by 1 base; bases with no gene match: 10. The CDR3 has 15 residues. CDR3 region: CAWSAFGTGSVKLFF. The CDR3 region has the DNA TGTGCCTGGAGTGCCTTTGGGACAGGGAGCGTAAAACTGTTTTTT.

The rearrangement uses TRBV10-3 and TRBJ2-7; 7 bases map to TRBD1. Germline CDR1 is ENHRY and CDR2 is SYGVKD. This CDR3 is built from 13 residues. The V and J ends lost 0 bases and 8 bases, in that order; junction bases with no gene match: 4. CDR3 residues: CAISESAGGKQYF. The CDR3 DNA sequence: TGTGCCATCAGTGAGTCGGCAGGGGGTAAGCAGTACTTC.

Only one count was recorded for this clone. V usage is TRBV9 and J usage is TRBJ1-2; D not resolved. This CDR3 spans 13 amino acids. Germline CDR1 is SGDLS and CDR2 is YYNGEE. V was shortened by 3 bases and J by 5 bases, with 11 bases between the two germline ends. The CDR3: CASSALMGYGYTF. CDR3 nucleotides: TGTGCCAGCAGCGCCCTCATGGGATATGGCTACACCTTC. The complete variable domain, with remaining parts taken from reference TRBV9 and TRBJ1-2, reads DSGVTQTPKHLITATGQRVTLRCSPRSGDLSVYWYQQSLDQGLQFLIQYYNGEERAKGNILERFSAQQFPDLHSELNLSSLELGDSALYFCASSALMGYGYTFGSGTRLTVV.

The chain uses TRBV27 and TRBJ2-3, with 13 bases matching TRBD2. The germline gives CDR1 MNHEY, CDR2 SMNVEV (reference sequence). This CDR3 has 17 amino acids. V lost 6 bases and J lost 2; bases outside the gene matches: 8. The CDR3 reads CASRRTSGGAITDTQYF. The CDR3 nucleotides are TGTGCCAGCAGGCGAACTAGCGGGGGGGCCATCACAGATACGCAGTATTTT.

The chain carries TRBV5-1 and TRBJ2-1; TRBD2 agrees at 16 bases. The length of the CDR3 is 18 residues. CDR1 is SGHRS and CDR2 is YFSETQ in the germline V gene. After removal of 4 bases from V and 4 bases from J, the junction contained 8 bases not matched to a gene. CDR3 DNA: TGCGCCAGCAGCCTCGGGACTAGCGGGGGGGCCGAGTACAATGAGCAGTTCTTC. It is translated as CASSLGTSGGAEYNEQFF.

The chain couples TRBV11-2 to TRBJ1-1; 7 positions agree with TRBD1. The germline V gene encodes CDR1 SGHAT and CDR2 FQNNGV. The CDR3 covers 18 residues. The J segment lost 4 bases and the V segment lost 1 base, leaving 15 bases of the junction unmatched. Here the CDR3 reads CASSLGRPRGPPGTEAFF. CDR3 nucleotide sequence: TGTGCCAGCAGCTTAGGCAGACCGAGGGGGCCCCCTGGCACTGAAGCTTTCTTT.

The chain employs TRBV7-6 and TRBJ2-1; D is possibly TRBD1 (5 bases). The V gene lost 2 bases and the J gene lost 0 bases, with 14 bases spanning the gap. The CDR3 covers 17 residues. Per the germline V gene, CDR1 is SGHVS and CDR2 is FNYEAQ. In nucleotides, the CDR3 is TGTGCCAGCAGCTTAAAAGTAGGGGAAACCTCCTACAATGAGCAGTTCTTC. Translated: CASSLKVGETSYNEQFF.

The V call is TRBV3-1 (or the pseudogene TRBV3-2), the J call TRBJ1-1; 9 bases agree with TRBD1. Germline lookup yields CDR1 LGHDT and CDR2 YNNKEL (reference sequence). V was clipped by 4 bases and J by 4 bases; unmatched bases: 10. The CDR3 is made up of 16 amino acids. The CDR3 coding sequence is TGTGCCAGCAGCCTCGGGACAGGGCCTGTTAGCACTGAAGCTTTCTTT. This translates into CASSLGTGPVSTEAFF.

The chain combines TRBV19 with TRBJ1-1; D might be TRBD1 (6 bases). Germline assignment: CDR1 LNHDA and CDR2 SQIVND (reference sequence). The CDR3 has 14 amino acids. With 3 bases removed from V and 5 bases from J, the gap between germline ends came to 13 bases. CDR3 protein: CASSIQTGRTEAFF. CDR3 nucleotides: TGTGCCAGTAGTATTCAGACAGGACGTACTGAAGCTTTCTTT.